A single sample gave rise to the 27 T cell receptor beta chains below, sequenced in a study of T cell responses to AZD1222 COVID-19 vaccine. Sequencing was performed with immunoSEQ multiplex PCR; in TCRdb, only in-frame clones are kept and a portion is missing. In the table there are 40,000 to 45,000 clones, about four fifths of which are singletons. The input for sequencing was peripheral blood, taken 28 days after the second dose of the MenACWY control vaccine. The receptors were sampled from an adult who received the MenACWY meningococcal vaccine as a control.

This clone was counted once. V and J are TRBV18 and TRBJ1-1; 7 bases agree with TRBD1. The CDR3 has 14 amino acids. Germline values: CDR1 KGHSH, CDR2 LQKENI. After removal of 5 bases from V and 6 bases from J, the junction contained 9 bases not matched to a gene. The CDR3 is CASSTKTGIAEAFF. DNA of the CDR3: TGTGCCAGCTCAACCAAGACAGGGATCGCTGAAGCTTTCTTT.

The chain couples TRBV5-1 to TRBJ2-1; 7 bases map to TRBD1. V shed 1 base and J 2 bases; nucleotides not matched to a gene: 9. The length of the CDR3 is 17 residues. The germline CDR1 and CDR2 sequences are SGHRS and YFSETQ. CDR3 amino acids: CASSLPTQGNTYNEQFF. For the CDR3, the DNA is TGCGCCAGCAGCTTGCCCACACAGGGGAATACCTACAATGAGCAGTTCTTC.

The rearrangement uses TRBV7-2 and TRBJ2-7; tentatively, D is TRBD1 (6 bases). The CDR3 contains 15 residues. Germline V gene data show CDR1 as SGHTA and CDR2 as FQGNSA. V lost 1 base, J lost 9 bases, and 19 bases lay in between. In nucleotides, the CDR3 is TGTGCCAGCAGCTTAGGCAGGGGACCTCCCCTACGGCAGTACGTC. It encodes CASSLGRGPPLRQYV.

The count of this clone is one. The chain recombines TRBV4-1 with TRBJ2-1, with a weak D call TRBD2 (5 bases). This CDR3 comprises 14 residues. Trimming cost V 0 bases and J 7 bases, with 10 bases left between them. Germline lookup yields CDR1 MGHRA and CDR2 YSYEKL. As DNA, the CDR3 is TGCGCCAGCAGCCAAGAATTGGGAGCTAATGAGCAGTTCTTC. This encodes CASSQELGANEQFF.

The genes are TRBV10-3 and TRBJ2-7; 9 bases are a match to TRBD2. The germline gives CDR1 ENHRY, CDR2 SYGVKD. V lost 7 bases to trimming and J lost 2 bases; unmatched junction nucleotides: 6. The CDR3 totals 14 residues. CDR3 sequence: CAINAGGPTYEQYF. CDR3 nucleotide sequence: TGTGCCATCAACGCGGGAGGGCCAACCTACGAGCAGTACTTC.

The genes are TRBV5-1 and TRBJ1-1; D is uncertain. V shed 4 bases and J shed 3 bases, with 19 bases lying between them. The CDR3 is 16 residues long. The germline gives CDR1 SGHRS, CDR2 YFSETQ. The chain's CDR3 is CASSRTPGRFDTEAFF. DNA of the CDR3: TGCGCCAGCAGCAGAACCCCGGGGAGATTCGACACTGAAGCTTTCTTT.

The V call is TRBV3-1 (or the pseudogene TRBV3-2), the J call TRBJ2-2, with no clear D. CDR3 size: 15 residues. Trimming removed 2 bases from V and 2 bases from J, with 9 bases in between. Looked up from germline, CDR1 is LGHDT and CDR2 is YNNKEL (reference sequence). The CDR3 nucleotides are TGTGCCAGCAGCCAAAAAAGTCATAACACCGGGGAGCTGTTTTTT. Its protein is CASSQKSHNTGELFF.

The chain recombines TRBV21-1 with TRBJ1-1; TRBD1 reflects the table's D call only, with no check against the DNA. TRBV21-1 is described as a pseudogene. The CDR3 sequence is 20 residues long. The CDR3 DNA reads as TGTGCCAGCAGCAAAGTCGGAAGGGTGCGTACTTGGGGGCTTTGGACTGAAGCTTTCTTT. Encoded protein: CASSKVGRVRTWGLWTEAFF.

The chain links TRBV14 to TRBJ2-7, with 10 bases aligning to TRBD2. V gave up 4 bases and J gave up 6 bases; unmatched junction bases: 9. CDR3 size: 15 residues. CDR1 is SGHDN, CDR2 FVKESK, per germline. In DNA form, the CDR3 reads TGTGCCAGCAGCCTATCAAGCGGGAGGGAGCGCGAGCAGTACTTC. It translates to CASSLSSGREREQYF.

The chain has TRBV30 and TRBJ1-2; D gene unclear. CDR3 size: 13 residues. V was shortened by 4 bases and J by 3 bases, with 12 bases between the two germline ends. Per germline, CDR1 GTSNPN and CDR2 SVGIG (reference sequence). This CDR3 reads CAWIPTPDYGYTF. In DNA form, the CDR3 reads TGTGCCTGGATACCTACCCCAGACTATGGCTACACCTTC.

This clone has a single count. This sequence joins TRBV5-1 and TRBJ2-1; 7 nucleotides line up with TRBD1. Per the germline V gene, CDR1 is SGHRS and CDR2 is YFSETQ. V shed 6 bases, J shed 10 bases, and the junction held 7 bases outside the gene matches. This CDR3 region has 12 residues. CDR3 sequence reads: CASMEGGEEQFF. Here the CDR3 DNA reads TGCGCCAGCATGGAAGGGGGCGAGGAGCAGTTCTTC.

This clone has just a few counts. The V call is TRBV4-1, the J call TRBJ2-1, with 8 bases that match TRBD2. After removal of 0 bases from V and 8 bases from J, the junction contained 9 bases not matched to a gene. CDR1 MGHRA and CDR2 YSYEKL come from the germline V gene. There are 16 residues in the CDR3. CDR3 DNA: TGCGCCAGCAGCCAAGATGGCCGGGGGGGCACCTATGAGCAGTTCTTC. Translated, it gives CASSQDGRGGTYEQFF.

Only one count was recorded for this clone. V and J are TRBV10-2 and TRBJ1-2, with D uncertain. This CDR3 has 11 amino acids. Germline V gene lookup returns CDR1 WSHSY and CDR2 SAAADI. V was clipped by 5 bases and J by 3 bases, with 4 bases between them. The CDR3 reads CASSSHYGYTF. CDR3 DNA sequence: TGCGCCAGCAGTTCACACTATGGCTACACCTTC.

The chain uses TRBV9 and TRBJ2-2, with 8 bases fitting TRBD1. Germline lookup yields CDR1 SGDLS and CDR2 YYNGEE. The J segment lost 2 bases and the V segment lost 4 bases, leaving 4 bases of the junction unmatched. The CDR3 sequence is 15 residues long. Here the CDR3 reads CASSRQGSNTGELFF. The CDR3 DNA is TGTGCCAGCAGCCGACAGGGGTCAAACACCGGGGAGCTGTTTTTT.

CDR3 protein: CASTGGTASSYEQYF. Here the CDR3 DNA reads TGTGCCAGCACTGGAGGGACTGCAAGCTCCTACGAGCAGTACTTC. V gene TRBV18 combines with J gene TRBJ2-7; D perhaps matches TRBD2 (6 bases). The CDR3 runs 15 residues. Germline V lookup: CDR1 KGHSH, CDR2 LQKENI. V was cut by 8 bases and J by 0 bases, with 17 bases left in between. The entire variable domain, with the rest obtained from reference TRBV18 and TRBJ2-7, is as follows: NAGVMQNPRHLVRRRGQEARLRCSPMKGHSHVYWYRQLPEEGLKFMVYLQKENIIDESGMPKERFSAEFPKEGPSILRIQQVVRGDSAAYFCASTGGTASSYEQYFGPGTRLTVT.

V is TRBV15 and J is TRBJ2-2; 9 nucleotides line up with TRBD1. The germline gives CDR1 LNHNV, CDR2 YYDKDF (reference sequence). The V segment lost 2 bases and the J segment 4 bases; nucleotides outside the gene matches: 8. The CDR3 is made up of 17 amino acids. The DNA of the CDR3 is TGTGCCACCAGCAGATACCGACAGGGGGTTCGCACCGGGGAGCTGTTTTTT. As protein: CATSRYRQGVRTGELFF.

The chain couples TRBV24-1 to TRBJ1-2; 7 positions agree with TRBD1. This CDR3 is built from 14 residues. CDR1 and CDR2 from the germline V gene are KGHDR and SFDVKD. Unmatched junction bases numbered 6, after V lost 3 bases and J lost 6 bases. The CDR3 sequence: CATSDPDRVNGYTF. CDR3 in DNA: TGTGCCACCAGTGATCCCGACAGGGTGAATGGCTACACCTTC.

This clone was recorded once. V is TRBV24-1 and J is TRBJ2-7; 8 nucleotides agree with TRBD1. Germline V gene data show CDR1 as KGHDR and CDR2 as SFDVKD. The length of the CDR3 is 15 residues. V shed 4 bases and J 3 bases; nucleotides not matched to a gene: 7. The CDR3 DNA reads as TGTGCCACCAGTGACCCCGGGACAGGCAACTACGAGCAGTACTTC. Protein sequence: CATSDPGTGNYEQYF.

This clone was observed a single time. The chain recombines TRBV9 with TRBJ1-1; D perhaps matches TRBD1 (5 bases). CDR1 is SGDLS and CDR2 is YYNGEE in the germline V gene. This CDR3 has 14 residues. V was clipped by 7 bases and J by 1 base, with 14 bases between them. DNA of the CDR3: TGTGCCAGCGGACTCGGGGGGTCGAACACTGAAGCTTTCTTT. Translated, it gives CASGLGGSNTEAFF. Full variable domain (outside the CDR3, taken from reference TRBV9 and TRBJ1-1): DSGVTQTPKHLITATGQRVTLRCSPRSGDLSVYWYQQSLDQGLQFLIQYYNGEERAKGNILERFSAQQFPDLHSELNLSSLELGDSALYFCASGLGGSNTEAFFGQGTRLTVV.

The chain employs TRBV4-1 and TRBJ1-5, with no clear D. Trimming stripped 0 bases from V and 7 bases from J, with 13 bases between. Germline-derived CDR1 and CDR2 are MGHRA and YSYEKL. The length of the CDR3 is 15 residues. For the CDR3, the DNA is TGCGCCAGCAGCCAAGATCTTGGGGTAGGGCAGCCCCAGCATTTT. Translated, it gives CASSQDLGVGQPQHF.

The CDR3 is CASGGGRNTEAFF. Here the CDR3 DNA reads TGTGCCAGCGGGGGGGGGAGGAACACTGAAGCTTTCTTT. The chain is built from TRBV6-5 and TRBJ1-1, with D maybe TRBD1 (5 bases). CDR3 length: 13 residues. CDR1 is MNHEY, CDR2 SVGAGI, per germline. V dropped 8 bases and J dropped 1 base, with 11 bases sitting between them.

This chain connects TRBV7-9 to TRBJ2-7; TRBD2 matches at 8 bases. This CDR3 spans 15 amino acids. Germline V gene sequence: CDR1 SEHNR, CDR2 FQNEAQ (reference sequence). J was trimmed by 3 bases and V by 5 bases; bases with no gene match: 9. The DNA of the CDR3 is TGTGCCAGCAGCCCGCGGGGAGCGGGGGACTACGAGCAGTACTTC. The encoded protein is CASSPRGAGDYEQYF. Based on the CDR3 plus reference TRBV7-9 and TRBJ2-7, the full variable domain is DTGVSQNPRHKITKRGQNVTFRCDPISEHNRLYWYRQTLGQGPEFLTYFQNEAQLEKSRLLSDRFSAERPKGSFSTLEIQRTEQGDSAMYLCASSPRGAGDYEQYFGPGTRLTVT.

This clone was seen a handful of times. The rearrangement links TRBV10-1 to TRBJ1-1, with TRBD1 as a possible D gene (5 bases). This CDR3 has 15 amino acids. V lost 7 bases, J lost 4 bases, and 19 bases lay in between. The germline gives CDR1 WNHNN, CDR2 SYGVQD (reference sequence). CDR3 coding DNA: TGCGCCAGCACCCGGGGGGTGGGGTCGTCCACTGAAGCTTTCTTT. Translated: CASTRGVGSSTEAFF.

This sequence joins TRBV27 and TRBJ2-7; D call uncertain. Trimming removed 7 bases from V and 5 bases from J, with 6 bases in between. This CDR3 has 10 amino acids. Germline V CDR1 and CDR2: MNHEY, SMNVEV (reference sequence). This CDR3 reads CASKRDEQYF. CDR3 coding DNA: TGTGCCAGCAAAAGGGACGAGCAGTACTTC.

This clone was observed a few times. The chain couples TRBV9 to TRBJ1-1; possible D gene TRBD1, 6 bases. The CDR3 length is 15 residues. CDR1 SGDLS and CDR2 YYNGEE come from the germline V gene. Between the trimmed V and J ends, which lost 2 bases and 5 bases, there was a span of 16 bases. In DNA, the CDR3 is TGTGCCAGCAGCGTCCGGCCAGGGGCGGGGACTGAAGCTTTCTTT. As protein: CASSVRPGAGTEAFF.

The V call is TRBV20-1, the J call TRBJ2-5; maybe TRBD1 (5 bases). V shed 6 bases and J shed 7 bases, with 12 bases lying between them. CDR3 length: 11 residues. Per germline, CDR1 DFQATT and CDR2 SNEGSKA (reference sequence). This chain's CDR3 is CSAHDSPTQYF. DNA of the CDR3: TGCAGTGCACATGACAGCCCGACCCAGTACTTC.

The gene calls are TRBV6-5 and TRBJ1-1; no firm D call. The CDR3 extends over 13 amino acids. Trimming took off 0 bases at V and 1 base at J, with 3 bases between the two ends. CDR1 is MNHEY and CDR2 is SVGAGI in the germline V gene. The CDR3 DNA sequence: TGTGCCAGCAGTTACTCAGAGAACACTGAAGCTTTCTTT. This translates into CASSYSENTEAFF.